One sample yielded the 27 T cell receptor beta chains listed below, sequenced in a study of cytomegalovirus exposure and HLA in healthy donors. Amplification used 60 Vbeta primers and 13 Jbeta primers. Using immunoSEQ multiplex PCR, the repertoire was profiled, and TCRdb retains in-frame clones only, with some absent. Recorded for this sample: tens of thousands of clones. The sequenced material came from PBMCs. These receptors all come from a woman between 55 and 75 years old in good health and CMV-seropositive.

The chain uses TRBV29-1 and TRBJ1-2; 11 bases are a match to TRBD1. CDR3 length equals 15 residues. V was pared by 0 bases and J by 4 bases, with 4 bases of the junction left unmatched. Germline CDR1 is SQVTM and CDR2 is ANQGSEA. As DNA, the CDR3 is TGCAGCGTTGAAGACCCCGGGACAGGGGGCTATGGCTACACCTTC. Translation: CSVEDPGTGGYGYTF.

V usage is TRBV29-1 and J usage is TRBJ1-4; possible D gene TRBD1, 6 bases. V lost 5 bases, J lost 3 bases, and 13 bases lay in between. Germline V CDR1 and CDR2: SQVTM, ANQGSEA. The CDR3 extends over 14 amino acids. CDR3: CSVLPQGANEKLFF. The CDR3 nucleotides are TGCAGCGTTCTACCACAGGGAGCTAATGAAAAACTGTTTTTT.

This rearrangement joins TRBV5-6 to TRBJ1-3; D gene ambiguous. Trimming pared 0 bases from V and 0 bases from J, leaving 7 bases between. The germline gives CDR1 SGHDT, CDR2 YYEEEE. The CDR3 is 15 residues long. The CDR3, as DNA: TGTGCCAGCAGCTTGGTAACCAGCTCTGGAAACACCATATATTTT. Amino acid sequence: CASSLVTSSGNTIYF.

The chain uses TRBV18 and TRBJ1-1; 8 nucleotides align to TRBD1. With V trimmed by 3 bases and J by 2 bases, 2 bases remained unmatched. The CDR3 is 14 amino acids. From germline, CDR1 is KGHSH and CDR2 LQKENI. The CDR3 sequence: CASSPDRDNTEAFF. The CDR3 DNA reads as TGTGCCAGCTCACCGGACAGGGATAACACTGAAGCTTTCTTT.

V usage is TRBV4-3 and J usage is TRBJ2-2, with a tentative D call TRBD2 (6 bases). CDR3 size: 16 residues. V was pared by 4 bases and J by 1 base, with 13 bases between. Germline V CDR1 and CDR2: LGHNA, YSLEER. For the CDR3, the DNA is TGCGCCAGCAGCCCCGGGGGACGGGAGAACACCGGGGAGCTGTTTTTT. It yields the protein CASSPGGRENTGELFF.

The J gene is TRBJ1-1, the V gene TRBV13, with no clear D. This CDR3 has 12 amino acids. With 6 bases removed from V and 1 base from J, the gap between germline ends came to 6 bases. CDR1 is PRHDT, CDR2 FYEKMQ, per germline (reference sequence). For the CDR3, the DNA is TGTGCCAGCAGTTTGGCGAACACTGAAGCTTTCTTT. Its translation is CASSLANTEAFF.

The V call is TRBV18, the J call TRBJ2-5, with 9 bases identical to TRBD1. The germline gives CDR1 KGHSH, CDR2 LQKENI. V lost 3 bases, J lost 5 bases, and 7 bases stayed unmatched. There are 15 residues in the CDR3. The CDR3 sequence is CASSPLGQGGETQYF. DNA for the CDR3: TGTGCCAGCTCACCCCTGGGACAGGGAGGTGAGACCCAGTACTTC.

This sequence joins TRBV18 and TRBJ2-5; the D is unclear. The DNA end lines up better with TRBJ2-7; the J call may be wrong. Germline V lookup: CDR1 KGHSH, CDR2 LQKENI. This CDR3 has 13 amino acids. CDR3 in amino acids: CASSPVLTYEQYF. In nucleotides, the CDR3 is TGTGCCAGCTCACCAGTACTAACCTACGAGCAGTACTTC.

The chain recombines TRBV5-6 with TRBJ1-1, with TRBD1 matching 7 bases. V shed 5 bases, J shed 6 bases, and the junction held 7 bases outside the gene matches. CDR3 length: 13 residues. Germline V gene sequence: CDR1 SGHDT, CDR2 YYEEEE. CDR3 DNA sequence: TGTGCCAGCAGACGGGACAGAGCTCCTGAAGCTTTCTTT. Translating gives CASRRDRAPEAFF.

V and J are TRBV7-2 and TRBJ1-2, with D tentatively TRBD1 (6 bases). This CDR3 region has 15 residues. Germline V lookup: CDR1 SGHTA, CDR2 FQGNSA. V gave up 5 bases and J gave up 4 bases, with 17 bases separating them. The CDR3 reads CASSPEPDSFYGYTF. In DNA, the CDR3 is TGTGCCAGCAGCCCGGAGCCGGACAGTTTCTATGGCTACACCTTC.

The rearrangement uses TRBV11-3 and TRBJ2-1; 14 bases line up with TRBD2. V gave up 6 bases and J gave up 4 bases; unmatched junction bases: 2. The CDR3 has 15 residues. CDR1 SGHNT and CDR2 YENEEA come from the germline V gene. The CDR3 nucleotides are TGTGCCAGCAGGACTAGCGGGGGGGCATACAATGAGCAGTTCTTC. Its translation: CASRTSGGAYNEQFF.

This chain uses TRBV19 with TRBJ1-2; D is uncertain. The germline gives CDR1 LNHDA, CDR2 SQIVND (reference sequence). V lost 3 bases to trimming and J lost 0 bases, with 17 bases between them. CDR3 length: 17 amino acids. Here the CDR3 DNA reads TGTGCCAGTAGTATGAGTAGGTCCAGGCCATCTAACTATGGCTACACCTTC. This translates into CASSMSRSRPSNYGYTF.

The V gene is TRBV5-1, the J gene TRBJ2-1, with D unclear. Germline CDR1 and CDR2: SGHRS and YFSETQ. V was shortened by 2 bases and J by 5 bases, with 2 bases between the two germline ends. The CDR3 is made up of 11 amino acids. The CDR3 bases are TGCGCCAGCAGCTTCGACAATGAGCAGTTCTTC. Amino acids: CASSFDNEQFF.

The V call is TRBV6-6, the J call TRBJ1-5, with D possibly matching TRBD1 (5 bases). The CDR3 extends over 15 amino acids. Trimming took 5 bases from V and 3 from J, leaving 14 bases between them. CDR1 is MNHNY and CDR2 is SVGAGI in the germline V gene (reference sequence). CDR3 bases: TGTGCCAGCAGTCCCATCGGGGGGAACAATCAGCCCCAGCATTTT. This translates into CASSPIGGNNQPQHF.

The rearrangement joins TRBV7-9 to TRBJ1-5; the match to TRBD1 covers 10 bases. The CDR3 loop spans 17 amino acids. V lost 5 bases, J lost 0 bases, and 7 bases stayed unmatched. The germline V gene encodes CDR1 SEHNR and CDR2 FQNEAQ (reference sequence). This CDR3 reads CASSATGTGVSNQPQHF. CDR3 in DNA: TGTGCCAGCAGCGCAACCGGGACAGGGGTTAGCAATCAGCCCCAGCATTTT. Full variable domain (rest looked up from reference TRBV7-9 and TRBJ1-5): DTGVSQNPRHKITKRGQNVTFRCDPISEHNRLYWYRQTLGQGPEFLTYFQNEAQLEKSRLLSDRFSAERPKGSFSTLEIQRTEQGDSAMYLCASSATGTGVSNQPQHFGDGTRLSIL.

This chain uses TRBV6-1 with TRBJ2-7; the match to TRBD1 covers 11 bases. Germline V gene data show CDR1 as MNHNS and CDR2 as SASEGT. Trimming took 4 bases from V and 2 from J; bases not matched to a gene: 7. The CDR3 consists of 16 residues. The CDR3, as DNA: TGTGCCAGCAGTGGGTCCGGGACAGGGGGTGCCTACGAGCAGTACTTC. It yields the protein CASSGSGTGGAYEQYF.

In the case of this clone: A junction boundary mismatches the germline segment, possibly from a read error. The CDR3 nucleotides read TGTGCCAGCAGTGCACAACAGGGGTACGGCTATACCTTC. Residues: CASSAQQGYGYTF. The chain employs TRBV6-1 and TRBJ1-2; TRBD1 agrees at 7 bases. Germline V gene sequence: CDR1 MNHNS, CDR2 SASEGT. The CDR3 is 13 residues long.

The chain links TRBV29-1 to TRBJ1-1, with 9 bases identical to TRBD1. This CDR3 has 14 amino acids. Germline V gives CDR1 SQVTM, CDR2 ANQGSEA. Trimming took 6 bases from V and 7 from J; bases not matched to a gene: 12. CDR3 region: CSVVLQGAPGEAFF. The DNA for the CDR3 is TGCAGCGTGGTGCTACAGGGGGCTCCCGGTGAAGCTTTCTTT.

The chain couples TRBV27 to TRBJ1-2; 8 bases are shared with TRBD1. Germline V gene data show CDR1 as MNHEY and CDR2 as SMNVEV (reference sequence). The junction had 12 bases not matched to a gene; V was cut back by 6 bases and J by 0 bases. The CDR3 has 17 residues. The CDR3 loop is CASSFDQGANANYGYTF. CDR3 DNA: TGTGCCAGCAGCTTCGACCAGGGGGCAAATGCTAACTATGGCTACACCTTC.

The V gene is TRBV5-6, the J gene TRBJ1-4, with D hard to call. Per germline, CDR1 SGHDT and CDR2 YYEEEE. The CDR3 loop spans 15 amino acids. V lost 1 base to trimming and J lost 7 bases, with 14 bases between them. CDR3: CASSLPGNGVEKLFF. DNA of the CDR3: TGTGCCAGCAGCTTGCCGGGGAACGGGGTTGAAAAACTGTTTTTT.

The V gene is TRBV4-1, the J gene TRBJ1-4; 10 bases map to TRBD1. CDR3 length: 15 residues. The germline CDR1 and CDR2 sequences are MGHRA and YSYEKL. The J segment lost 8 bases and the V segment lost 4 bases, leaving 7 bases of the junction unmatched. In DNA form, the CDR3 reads TGCGCCAGCAGCCGGTCCGACAGGGGGCAAGAAAAACTGTTTTTT. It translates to CASSRSDRGQEKLFF.

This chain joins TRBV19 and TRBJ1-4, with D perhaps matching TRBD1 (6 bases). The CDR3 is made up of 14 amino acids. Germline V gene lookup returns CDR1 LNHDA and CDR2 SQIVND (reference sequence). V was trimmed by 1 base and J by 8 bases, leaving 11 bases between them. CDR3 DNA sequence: TGTGCCAGTAGTATAGCAGGGGCTGAAGAAAAACTGTTTTTT. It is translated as CASSIAGAEEKLFF.

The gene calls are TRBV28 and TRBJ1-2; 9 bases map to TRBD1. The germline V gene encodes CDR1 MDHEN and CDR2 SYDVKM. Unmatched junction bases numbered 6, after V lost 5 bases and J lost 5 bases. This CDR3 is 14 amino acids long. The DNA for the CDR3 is TGTGCCAGCAGTCAACAGGGGGCTGGGTATGGCTACACCTTC. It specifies CASSQQGAGYGYTF.

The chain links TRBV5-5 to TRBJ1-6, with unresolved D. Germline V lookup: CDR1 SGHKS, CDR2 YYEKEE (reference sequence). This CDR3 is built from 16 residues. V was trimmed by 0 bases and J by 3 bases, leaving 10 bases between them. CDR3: CASSLAAGVYNSPLHF. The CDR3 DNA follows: TGTGCCAGCAGCTTGGCCGCCGGGGTCTATAATTCACCCCTCCACTTT.

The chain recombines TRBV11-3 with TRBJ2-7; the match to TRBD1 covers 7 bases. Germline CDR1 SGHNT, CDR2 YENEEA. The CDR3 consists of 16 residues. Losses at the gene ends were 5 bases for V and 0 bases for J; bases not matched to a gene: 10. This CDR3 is CASSEPWTGSSYEQYF. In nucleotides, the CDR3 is TGTGCCAGCAGCGAACCTTGGACAGGTAGCTCCTACGAGCAGTACTTC.

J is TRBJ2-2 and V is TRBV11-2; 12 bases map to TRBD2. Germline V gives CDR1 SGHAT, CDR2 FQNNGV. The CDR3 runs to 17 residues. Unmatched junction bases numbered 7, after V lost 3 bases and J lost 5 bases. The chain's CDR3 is CASSFQASGGGTGELFF. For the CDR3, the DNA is TGTGCCAGCAGCTTCCAAGCTAGCGGGGGGGGTACCGGGGAGCTGTTTTTT.

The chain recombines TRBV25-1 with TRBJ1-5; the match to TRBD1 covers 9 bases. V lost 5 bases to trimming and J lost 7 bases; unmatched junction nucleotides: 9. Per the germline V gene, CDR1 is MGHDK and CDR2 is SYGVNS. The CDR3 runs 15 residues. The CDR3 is CASSFGTGYGQPQHF. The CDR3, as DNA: TGTGCCAGCAGTTTCGGGACAGGGTATGGGCAGCCCCAGCATTTT. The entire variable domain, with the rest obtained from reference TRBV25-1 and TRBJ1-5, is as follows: EADIYQTPRYLVIGTGKKITLECSQTMGHDKMYWYQQDPGMELHLIHYSYGVNSTEKGDLSSESTVSRIRTEHFPLTLESARPSHTSQYLCASSFGTGYGQPQHFGDGTRLSIL.